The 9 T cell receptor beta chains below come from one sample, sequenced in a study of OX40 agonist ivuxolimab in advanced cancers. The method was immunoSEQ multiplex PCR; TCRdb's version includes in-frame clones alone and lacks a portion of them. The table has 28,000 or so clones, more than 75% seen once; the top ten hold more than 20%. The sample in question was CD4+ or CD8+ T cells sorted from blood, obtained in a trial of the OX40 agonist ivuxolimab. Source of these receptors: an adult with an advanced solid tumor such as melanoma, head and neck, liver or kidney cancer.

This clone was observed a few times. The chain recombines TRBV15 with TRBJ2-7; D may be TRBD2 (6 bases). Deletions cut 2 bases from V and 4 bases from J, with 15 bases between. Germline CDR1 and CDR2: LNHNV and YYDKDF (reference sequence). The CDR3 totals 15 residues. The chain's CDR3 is CATSRFDGGEYEQYF. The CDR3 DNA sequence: TGTGCCACCAGCAGATTTGACGGAGGGGAATACGAGCAGTACTTC. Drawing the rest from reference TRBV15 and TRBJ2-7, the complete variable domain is DAMVIQNPRYQVTQFGKPVTLSCSQTLNHNVMYWYQQKSSQAPKLLFHYYDKDFNNEADTPDNFQSRRPNTSFCFLDIRSPGLGDTAMYLCATSRFDGGEYEQYFGPGTRLTVT.

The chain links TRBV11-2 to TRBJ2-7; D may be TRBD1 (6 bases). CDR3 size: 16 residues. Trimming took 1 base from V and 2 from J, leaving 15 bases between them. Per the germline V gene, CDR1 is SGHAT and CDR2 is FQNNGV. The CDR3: CASSLVGAPSPYEQYF. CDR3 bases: TGTGCCAGCAGCTTAGTGGGGGCGCCCAGCCCCTACGAGCAGTACTTC.

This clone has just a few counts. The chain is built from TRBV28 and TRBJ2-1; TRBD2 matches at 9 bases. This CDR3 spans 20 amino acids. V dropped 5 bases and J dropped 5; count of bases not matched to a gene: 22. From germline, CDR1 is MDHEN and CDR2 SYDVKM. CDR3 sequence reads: CASSPPPWREGFKSNNEQFF. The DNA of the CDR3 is TGTGCCAGCAGTCCCCCCCCCTGGCGGGAGGGTTTTAAAAGCAACAATGAGCAGTTCTTC. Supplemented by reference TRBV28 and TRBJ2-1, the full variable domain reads DVKVTQSSRYLVKRTGEKVFLECVQDMDHENMFWYRQDPGLGLRLIYFSYDVKMKEKGDIPEGYSVSREKKERFSLILESASTNQTSMYLCASSPPPWREGFKSNNEQFFGPGTRLTVL.

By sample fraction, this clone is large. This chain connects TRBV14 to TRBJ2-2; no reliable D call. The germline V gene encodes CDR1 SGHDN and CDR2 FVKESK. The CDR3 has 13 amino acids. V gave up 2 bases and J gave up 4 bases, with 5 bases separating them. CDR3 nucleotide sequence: TGTGCCAGCAGCCAATTTCGCACCGGGGAGCTGTTTTTT. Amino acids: CASSQFRTGELFF.

For the CDR3, the DNA is TGTGCCAGCAGCGTAATGGGAGATAACTATGGCTACACCTTC. It encodes CASSVMGDNYGYTF. The chain recombines TRBV7-2 with TRBJ1-2; D unresolved. CDR3 size: 14 residues. The ends were cut back, 5 bases at V and 1 base at J, with 11 bases in the middle. CDR1 and CDR2 from the germline V gene are SGHTA and FQGNSA.

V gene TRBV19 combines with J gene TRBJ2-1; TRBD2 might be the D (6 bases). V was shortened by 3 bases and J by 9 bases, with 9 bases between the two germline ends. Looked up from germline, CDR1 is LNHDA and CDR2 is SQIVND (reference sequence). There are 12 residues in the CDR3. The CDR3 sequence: CASSMGAGEQFF. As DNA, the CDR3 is TGTGCCAGTAGTATGGGAGCGGGTGAGCAGTTCTTC. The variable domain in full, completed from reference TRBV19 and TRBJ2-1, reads DGGITQSPKYLFRKEGQNVTLSCEQNLNHDAMYWYRQDPGQGLRLIYYSQIVNDFQKGDIAEGYSVSREKKESFPLTVTSAQKNPTAFYLCASSMGAGEQFFGPGTRLTVL.

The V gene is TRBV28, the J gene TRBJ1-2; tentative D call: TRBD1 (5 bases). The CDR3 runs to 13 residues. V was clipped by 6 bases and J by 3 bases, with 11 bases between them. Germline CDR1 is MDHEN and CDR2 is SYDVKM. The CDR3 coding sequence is TGTGCCAGCAGCCGAGACAGTTACTATGGCTACACCTTC. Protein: CASSRDSYYGYTF.

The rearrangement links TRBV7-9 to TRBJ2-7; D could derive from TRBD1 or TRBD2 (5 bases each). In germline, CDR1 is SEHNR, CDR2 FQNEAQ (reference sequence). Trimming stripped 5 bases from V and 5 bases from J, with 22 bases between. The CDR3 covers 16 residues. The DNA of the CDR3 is TGTGCCAGCAGCAGCGCCGGGACCCGAGGAAGGAACGAGCAGTACTTC. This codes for CASSSAGTRGRNEQYF.

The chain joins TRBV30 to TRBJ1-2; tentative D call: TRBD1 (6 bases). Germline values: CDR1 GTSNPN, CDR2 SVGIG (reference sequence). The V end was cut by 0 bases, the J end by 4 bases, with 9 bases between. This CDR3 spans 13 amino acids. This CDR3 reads CAWSVGGLYGYTF. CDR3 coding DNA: TGTGCCTGGAGTGTAGGGGGACTCTATGGCTACACCTTC.